Listed below are T cell receptor beta chains from one sample, sequenced in a study of cytomegalovirus exposure and HLA in healthy donors. The method was immunoSEQ multiplex PCR; TCRdb's version includes in-frame clones alone and lacks a portion of them. The sample has 120,000 or so clones, 80% to 90% seen once. Material: PBMCs. These receptors all come from a man between 40 and 49 years old in good health and CMV-seronegative. The CDR3 runs from the conserved cysteine through the conserved F or W. The D gene is left open where the match is weak. Not every row has a clone size; where given, it reads once, few, many or a size class.

TRBV6-6	.	.	TRBJ2-5	CASRAGAGTSLQTQYF	TGTGCCAGCCGCGCGGGGGCGGGGACGAGTTTGCAGACCCAGTACTTC
TRBV6-1	.	TRBD1	TRBJ2-7	CASTYSGTGVHEQYF	TGTGCCAGCACCTACAGCGGGACAGGGGTACACGAGCAGTACTTC
TRBV6-6	.	TRBD1	TRBJ1-2	CASTSDRDLNYGYTF	TGTGCCAGCACCTCCGACAGGGACCTTAACTATGGCTACACCTTC
TRBV5-1	.	TRBD1	TRBJ2-7	CASARGLGTGGTYEQYF	TGCGCCAGCGCCCGGGGGCTCGGGACAGGGGGGACCTACGAGCAGTACTTC
TRBV5-4	.	.	TRBJ2-6	CASSLGGFLGAGANVLTF	TGTGCCAGCAGCTTGGGGGGCTTCCTGGGGGCGGGGGCCAACGTCCTGACTTTC
TRBV18	.	.	TRBJ1-1	CASSQVVRGEKAFF	TGTGCCAGCTCACAGGTCGTTCGGGGGGAGAAAGCTTTCTTT
TRBV7-8	few	.	TRBJ1-1	CASSLVDSQNTEAFF	TGTGCCAGCAGCTTAGTGGACAGCCAGAACACTGAAGCTTTCTTT
TRBV19	.	TRBD1	TRBJ1-2	CASSNPPGGADYGYTF	TGTGCCAGTAGTAACCCCCCAGGGGGCGCGGACTATGGCTACACCTTC
TRBV27	few	.	TRBJ2-7	CASGRGNEQYF	TGTGCCAGCGGTCGGGGGAACGAGCAGTACTTC
TRBV5-1	.	.	TRBJ1-2	CASSLEQGFYGYTF	TGCGCCAGCAGCTTGGAGCAGGGCTTCTATGGCTACACCTTC
TRBV25-1	.	TRBD1	TRBJ2-2	CASTPRDRESTGELFF	TGTGCCAGCACCCCGAGGGACAGGGAGAGCACCGGGGAGCTGTTTTTT
TRBV28	.	.	TRBJ2-7	CASSGGTYIYEQYF	TGTGCCAGCAGTGGGGGGACTTATATCTACGAGCAGTACTTC
TRBV30	few	.	TRBJ2-3	CAWSVLSTDTQYF	TGTGCCTGGAGTGTACTAAGCACAGATACGCAGTATTTT
TRBV5-6	.	TRBD1	TRBJ1-2	CASSRGTGMEGGYTF	TGTGCCAGCAGCAGGGGGACAGGGATGGAAGGAGGCTACACCTTC
TRBV7-8	.	TRBD1	TRBJ1-3	CASTPDRGRNTIYF	TGTGCCAGCACCCCCGACAGGGGGAGAAACACCATATATTTT
TRBV4-1	.	TRBD2	TRBJ2-5	CASSQYPSSGGETQYF	TGCGCCAGCAGCCAATATCCCTCCTCCGGGGGGGAGACCCAGTACTTC
TRBV2	.	TRBD1	TRBJ1-5	CASSDGGQGNQPQHF	TGTGCCAGCAGTGATGGGGGACAGGGTAATCAGCCCCAGCATTTT
TRBV5-5	medium-sized	TRBD2	TRBJ2-7	CASSSRGGPGGRAAQYF	TGTGCCAGCAGCTCGCGGGGGGGCCCGGGGGGCCGCGCTGCGCAGTACTTC
TRBV19	.	.	TRBJ1-2	CASSKSREANYGYTF	TGTGCCAGTAGTAAATCCAGGGAAGCTAACTATGGCTACACCTTC
TRBV5-8	.	.	TRBJ2-1	CASSFDMNNEQFF	TGTGCCAGCAGCTTCGACATGAACAATGAGCAGTTCTTC
TRBV29-1	.	TRBD1	TRBJ2-7	CSVESRGINSYEQYF	TGCAGCGTTGAATCCAGGGGGATTAATTCTTACGAGCAGTACTTC
TRBV4-2	.	.	TRBJ1-2	CASSQVTMGLTNITF	TGTGCCAGCAGCCAGGTCACGATGGGACTCACAAACATTACCTTC
TRBV4-2	.	.	TRBJ1-2	CASSQEFDSTGAGYTF	TGTGCCAGCAGCCAAGAGTTTGACAGCACTGGGGCTGGCTACACCTTC
TRBV27	.	.	TRBJ2-7	CASSLRSSRSYEQYF	TGTGCTAGCAGTTTACGGTCTAGCAGGTCCTACGAGCAGTACTTC
TRBV6-5	few	.	TRBJ2-7	CASSYGGKVDYEQYF	TGTGCCAGCAGTTACGGGGGGAAAGTGGACTACGAGCAGTACTTC
TRBV5-1	.	.	TRBJ2-5	CASSLLALREETQYF	TGCGCCAGCAGCTTGTTAGCACTACGGGAAGAGACCCAGTACTTC
TRBV15	.	.	TRBJ2-5	CATSGTTQETQYF	TGTGCCACCAGTGGAACTACGCAAGAGACCCAGTACTTC
TRBV4-3	.	.	TRBJ2-3	CASSTEGSTDTQYF	TGCGCCAGCAGCACGGAGGGAAGCACAGATACGCAGTATTTT
TRBV6-5	few	.	TRBJ1-2	CASSYRIGGNYGYTF	TGTGCCAGCAGTTACCGGATCGGCGGTAACTATGGCTACACCTTC
TRBV11-2	.	.	TRBJ1-4	CASSPGVGSEKLFF	TGTGCCAGCAGCCCGGGGGTCGGGAGCGAAAAACTGTTTTTT
TRBV7-8	.	.	TRBJ2-5	CASSLQETQYF	TGTGCCAGCAGCCTACAAGAGACCCAGTACTTC
TRBV7-6	few	.	TRBJ1-6	CASSLFAGDINSPLHF	TGTGCCAGCAGCTTATTCGCAGGGGATATTAATTCACCCCTCCACTTT
TRBV7-9	.	.	TRBJ2-3	CASSSPSGSTDTQYF	TGTGCCAGCAGCTCCCCTTCGGGATCCACAGATACGCAGTATTTT
TRBV6-5	.	.	TRBJ1-2	CASSYDGRDYGYTF	TGTGCCAGCAGTTACGACGGGAGGGACTATGGCTACACCTTC
TRBV7-6	.	.	TRBJ1-3	CASSLAPWTAGNTIYF	TGTGCCAGCAGCTTAGCGCCTTGGACAGCTGGAAACACCATATATTTT
TRBV7-2	.	.	TRBJ2-2	CASSLDRNTGELFF	TGTGCCAGCAGCTTGGACAGGAACACCGGGGAGCTGTTTTTT
TRBV5-1	.	TRBD1	TRBJ2-3	CASSLGGQGARKDTQYF	TGCGCCAGCAGCTTGGGGGGACAGGGGGCGCGGAAAGATACGCAGTATTTT